This TCR beta chain was profiled in a study of human T cells and chemical hapten exposure. Study background: Alopecia areata, totalis and universalis patients, mostly female, were included.

CDR1 and CDR2 (germline): DFQATT, SNEGSKA (reference sequence). This CDR3 spans 12 amino acids. Worth noting for this clonotype: Its antigen is unknown.

As the library was built, unique molecular identifiers were attached to individual cDNA molecules. MiXCR, applied by TCRdb to the RACE reads, yields one record per CDR3 protein. The sample lists about 64,000 distinct CDR3 sequences, more than 9.5% occurring once. Study-wide points: There were significantly more large CDR3 similarity clusters among expanded TCRs than among controls.

Documented time point: patch test 3, about 24 weeks after DPC sensitization. The treatment denotes: therapeutic diphenylcyclopropenone sensitization with weekly scalp DPC. This sequence originates from a woman under 40 with alopecia areata. Some clones in this sample may be carry-over from other donors' samples. The sample was whole blood, taken in connection with sensitization to the hapten diphenylcyclopropenone (DPC). V and J are TRBV20-1 and TRBJ2-1; 9 positions match TRBD2. The CDR3 region has the DNA TGCAGGGGGGTAGCGGGAGTGGGTGAGCAGTTCTTC. Its protein is CRGVAGVGEQFF.